This T cell receptor (beta chain) was captured by sequencing in a study of blood T cell repertoires in COVID-19. Across the whole study: Samples of COVID-19 (acute and convalescent) were obtained from the United States, Italy and Spain.

Participant age was about 18 to 89 years, and participants resided in roughly 24 US areas. In the original processing: Researchers report that nucleated cell counts were estimated from reference gene primer amplification. Some clones are missing from TCRdb's copy, which holds only in-frame ones; the method was immunoSEQ multiplex PCR. The DNA gave D and trimming, while V, J and clone size come from that table. Here the sample spans a few hundred thousand clones, nearly 90% being singletons. The sequence was obtained from a woman between 55 and 75 years old who had recovered from COVID-19. The specimen was PBMCs or T cells enriched from blood (not recorded which).

The CDR3 loop reads CASSGGQGNEKLFF. In DNA, the CDR3 is TGTGCCAGCAGCGGTGGACAGGGGAATGAAAAACTGTTTTTT. The V and J genes are TRBV6-5 and TRBJ1-4; 9 nucleotides line up with TRBD1. The CDR3 totals 14 residues. CDR1 and CDR2 (germline): MNHEY, SVGAGI. V lost 6 bases, J lost 5 bases, and 4 bases stayed unmatched.